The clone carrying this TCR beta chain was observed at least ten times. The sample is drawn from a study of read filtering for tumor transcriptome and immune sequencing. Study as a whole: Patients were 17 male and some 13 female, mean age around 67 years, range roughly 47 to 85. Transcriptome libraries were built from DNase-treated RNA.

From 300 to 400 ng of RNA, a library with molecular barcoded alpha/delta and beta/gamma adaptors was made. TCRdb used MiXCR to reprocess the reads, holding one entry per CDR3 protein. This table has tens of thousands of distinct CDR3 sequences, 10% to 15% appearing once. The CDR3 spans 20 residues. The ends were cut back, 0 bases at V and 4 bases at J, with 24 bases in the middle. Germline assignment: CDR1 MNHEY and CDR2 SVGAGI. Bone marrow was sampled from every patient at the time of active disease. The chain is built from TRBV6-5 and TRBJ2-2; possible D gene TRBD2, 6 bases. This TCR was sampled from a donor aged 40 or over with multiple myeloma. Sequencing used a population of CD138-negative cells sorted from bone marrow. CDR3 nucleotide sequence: TGTGCCAGCAGTTACTCGAGTCCCTACGGGTTAGCGGAGGGCACCGGGGAGCTGTTTTTT. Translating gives CASSYSSPYGLAEGTGELFF.